These 32 T cell receptor beta chains came from one sample sequenced in a study of prognosis after radiotherapy for stage I lung cancer. The authors amplified TCR beta CDR3 from genomic DNA using two-round multiplex PCR. Specific primers for each TRBV and TRBJ gene were what first-round PCR used. TCRdb recomputed calls from the multiplex PCR reads with MiXCR, one row per CDR3 protein. This table holds about 35,000 distinct CDR3 sequences, around a third found once. Sequenced here: PBMCs, sampled before or after stereotactic body radiation therapy (not recorded which). The origin of the receptors is a donor over 45 with non-small cell lung cancer.

This clonotype was seen repeatedly, ten times or more. The J gene is TRBJ2-2, the V gene TRBV9; D remains unclear. The germline V gene has CDR1 SGDLS and CDR2 YYNGEE. V was cut by 4 bases and J by 1 base, with 11 bases left in between. The CDR3 contains 15 residues. The CDR3 region has the DNA TGTGCCAGCAGCCCCTCACCACGGAACACCGGGGAGCTGTTTTTT. Translation: CASSPSPRNTGELFF.

The chain has TRBV5-1 and TRBJ1-5, with 7 bases fitting TRBD1. Germline-derived CDR1 and CDR2 are SGHRS and YFSETQ. J lost 5 bases, V lost 3 bases, and 2 bases had no gene match. This CDR3 region has 13 residues. CDR3 loop: CASSSTGDQPQHF. DNA for the CDR3: TGCGCCAGCAGCTCTACAGGGGATCAGCCCCAGCATTTT.

This clonotype was found many times. V is TRBV18 and J is TRBJ1-2; D might be TRBD1 (6 bases). The CDR3 totals 14 residues. Trimming shortened V by 1 base and J by 4 bases, and 10 bases separated the two germline ends. Per germline, CDR1 KGHSH and CDR2 LQKENI. CDR3 in amino acids: CASSPQQGIYGYTF. The CDR3 nucleotides are TGTGCCAGCTCACCACAGCAGGGGATCTATGGCTACACCTTC.

This clonotype was observed many times. The chain links TRBV5-1 to TRBJ2-2; TRBD1 agrees at 10 bases. This CDR3 is built from 17 residues. V shed 6 bases and J 4 bases; nucleotides not matched to a gene: 12. Germline V lookup: CDR1 SGHRS, CDR2 YFSETQ. The CDR3 protein is CASMEGVTGGSTGELFF. DNA of the CDR3: TGCGCCAGCATGGAGGGGGTGACAGGGGGCAGCACCGGGGAGCTGTTTTTT.

This clonotype was counted ten times or more. This rearrangement joins TRBV3-1 to TRBJ2-2; D is unresolved. V lost 0 bases to trimming and J lost 8 bases, with 4 bases between them. CDR1 and CDR2 from the germline V gene are LGHDT and YNNKEL (reference sequence). The CDR3 extends over 12 amino acids. The CDR3 nucleotides read TGTGCCAGCAGCCAAGATTCAGGGGAGCTGTTTTTT. It is translated as CASSQDSGELFF.

This clonotype showed up many times. The V gene is TRBV2, the J gene TRBJ2-3; D remains unclear. The CDR3 runs 13 residues. V gave up 5 bases and J gave up 6 bases, with 12 bases separating them. Per germline, CDR1 SNHLY and CDR2 FYNNEI. The CDR3: CASSYLLRDTQYF. The CDR3 DNA reads TGTGCCAGCAGTTATTTATTGAGGGATACGCAGTATTTT. The entire variable domain, with the rest obtained from reference TRBV2 and TRBJ2-3, is as follows: EPEVTQTPSHQVTQMGQEVILRCVPISNHLYFYWYRQILGQKVEFLVSFYNNEISEKSEIFDDQFSVERPDGSNFTLKIRSTKLEDSAMYFCASSYLLRDTQYFGPGTRLTVL.

This clonotype was seen at least ten times. The J gene is TRBJ2-5, the V gene TRBV30; 12 nucleotides line up with TRBD2. J gave up 5 bases and V 0 bases, and 4 bases lay outside the gene matches. The CDR3 loop spans 15 amino acids. Per the germline V gene, CDR1 is GTSNPN and CDR2 is SVGIG (reference sequence). CDR3 sequence: CAWSVGLAGGETQYF. For the CDR3, the DNA is TGTGCCTGGAGTGTAGGGCTAGCGGGGGGGGAGACCCAGTACTTC. Together with reference TRBV30 and TRBJ2-5, the CDR3 gives the full variable domain: SQTIHQWPATLVQPVGSPLSLECTVEGTSNPNLYWYRQAAGRGLQLLFYSVGIGQISSEVPQNLSASRPQDRQFILSSKKLLLSDSGFYLCAWSVGLAGGETQYFGPGTRLLVL.

This clonotype is a singleton in its sample. With a far larger clone one base away, a read error is the likely cause. This sequence joins TRBV6-4 and TRBJ1-6, with D perhaps matching TRBD1 (5 bases). The CDR3 contains 12 residues. V gave up 7 bases and J gave up 9 bases, with 10 bases separating them. Looked up from germline, CDR1 is MRHNA and CDR2 is SNTAGT. The chain's CDR3 is CASIGTGSPLHF. CDR3 nucleotides: TGTGCCAGCATTGGGACTGGTTCACCCCTCCACTTT.

The sample holds many counts of this clonotype. The V and J genes are TRBV7-8 and TRBJ2-7; 9 positions match TRBD2. Per germline, CDR1 SGHVS and CDR2 FQNEAQ. CDR3 size: 14 residues. V shed 6 bases, J shed 1 base, and the junction held 4 bases outside the gene matches. The CDR3 DNA sequence: TGTGCCAGCAGGGCAACTAGCGGGTCCTACGAGCAGTACTTC. This codes for CASRATSGSYEQYF.

In this sample, this clonotype turned up many times. This chain joins TRBV20-1 and TRBJ2-5, with no clear D. CDR1 and CDR2 from the germline V gene are DFQATT and SNEGSKA (reference sequence). The length of the CDR3 is 13 residues. The ends were cut back, 5 bases at V and 2 bases at J, with 12 bases in the middle. DNA of the CDR3: TGCAGTGCTCCTCGTGGAGCACAAGAGACCCAGTACTTC. It is translated as CSAPRGAQETQYF.

This clonotype was seen at least ten times. The chain employs TRBV7-2 and TRBJ2-7, with D possibly matching TRBD2 (7 bases). The CDR3 consists of 15 residues. Trimming removed 1 base at V and 1 base at J, with 11 bases between. Per germline, CDR1 SGHTA and CDR2 FQGNSA. The CDR3 sequence: CASSLVGGLSYEQYF. As DNA, the CDR3 is TGTGCCAGCAGCTTAGTGGGGGGGCTTTCCTACGAGCAGTACTTC.

This clonotype was picked up many times. V and J are TRBV24-1 and TRBJ2-3, with 9 bases aligning to TRBD2. Germline V gene lookup returns CDR1 KGHDR and CDR2 SFDVKD. The CDR3 is 16 amino acids. V shed 3 bases, J shed 0 bases, and the junction held 3 bases outside the gene matches. The CDR3 reads CATSDPSGVSTDTQYF. CDR3 nucleotides: TGTGCCACCAGTGATCCTAGCGGGGTTAGCACAGATACGCAGTATTTT.

The chain recombines TRBV7-9 with TRBJ1-2; no firm D call. CDR1 is SEHNR and CDR2 is FQNEAQ in the germline V gene (reference sequence). The CDR3 length is 15 residues. Trimming pared 1 base from V and 6 bases from J, leaving 15 bases between. CDR3 sequence: CASSLEAAATNGYTF. In DNA form, the CDR3 reads TGTGCCAGCAGCTTAGAGGCCGCGGCAACTAATGGCTACACCTTC.

This clonotype has at least ten counts. CDR3 bases: TGTGCCAGTAGACGCCGGGCCATAGGACAGGGCTACACCGGGGAGCTGTTTTTT. Translation: CASRRRAIGQGYTGELFF. This rearrangement joins TRBV19 to TRBJ2-2; 8 nucleotides line up with TRBD1. Trimming cost V 6 bases and J 3 bases; bases outside gene matches: 15. Germline V lookup: CDR1 LNHDA, CDR2 SQIVND (reference sequence). CDR3 length equals 18 residues. Combining the CDR3 with reference TRBV19 and TRBJ2-2 gives the whole variable domain DGGITQSPKYLFRKEGQNVTLSCEQNLNHDAMYWYRQDPGQGLRLIYYSQIVNDFQKGDIAEGYSVSREKKESFPLTVTSAQKNPTAFYLCASRRRAIGQGYTGELFFGEGSRLTVL.

Written as DNA, the CDR3 is TGTGCCAGCAGCTTGTGGGCGGGGAATGAGCAGTTCTTC. It yields the protein CASSLWAGNEQFF. The chain links TRBV5-4 to TRBJ2-1; a possible D gene is TRBD2 (6 bases). This CDR3 is 13 amino acids long. V dropped 1 base and J dropped 7 bases, with 9 bases sitting between them. The germline gives CDR1 SGHNT, CDR2 YYREEE (reference sequence).

This clonotype was recorded at least ten times. The V and J genes are TRBV7-2 and TRBJ1-6; TRBD1 matches at 7 bases. V gave up 1 base and J gave up 3 bases; unmatched junction bases: 6. The CDR3 length is 17 residues. Germline V gene data show CDR1 as SGHTA and CDR2 as FQGNSA. The CDR3 loop is CASSLVFQGVYNSPLHF. For the CDR3, the DNA is TGTGCCAGCAGCTTAGTATTCCAGGGGGTCTATAATTCACCCCTCCACTTT.

As to this clonotype: The likely explanation is a read error, given a far larger clone one base away. The chain carries TRBV6-8 and TRBJ2-7; the D is unclear. CDR1 MNHGY and CDR2 SAAAGT come from the germline V gene. The germline V and J ends were trimmed by 7 bases and 3 bases, with 13 bases remaining between them. The CDR3 is 13 amino acids. The CDR3 spells CASIPQEYYEQYF. CDR3 sequence (DNA): TGTGCCAGCATCCCTCAAGAGTACTACGAGCAGTACTTC.

With regard to this clonotype: A much larger clonotype is one base distant, so this may be a read error. The chain recombines TRBV11-2 with TRBJ1-1; 7 bases map to TRBD1. CDR1 is SGHAT, CDR2 FQNNGV, per germline. The CDR3 runs 16 residues. The V segment lost 5 bases and the J segment 4 bases; nucleotides outside the gene matches: 13. The CDR3 sequence is CASSANRGPMSTEAFF. The CDR3 nucleotides read TGTGCCAGCAGCGCTAACAGGGGACCTATGAGCACTGAAGCTTTCTTT. The full variable domain, in which reference TRBV11-2 and TRBJ1-1 provide the parts outside the CDR3, is EAGVAQSPRYKIIEKRQSVAFWCNPISGHATLYWYQQILGQGPKLLIQFQNNGVVDDSQLPKDRFSAERLKGVDSTLKIQPAKLEDSAVYLCASSANRGPMSTEAFFGQGTRLTVV.

This chain connects TRBV12-3 or TRBV12-4 to TRBJ1-1, with no clear D. The V end was cut by 1 base, the J end by 5 bases, with 11 bases between. This CDR3 contains 14 residues. CDR3 DNA sequence: TGTGCCAGCAGTTTAGGTTGGGCATGGACTGAAGCTTTCTTT. This gives the protein CASSLGWAWTEAFF.

The J gene is TRBJ2-5, the V gene TRBV5-1; possibly TRBD1 or TRBD2 for D (5 bases each). The CDR3 is made up of 13 amino acids. Trimming took off 5 bases at V and 2 bases at J, with 10 bases between the two ends. Germline-derived CDR1 and CDR2 are SGHRS and YFSETQ. The chain's CDR3 is CASSRDAQETQYF. CDR3 nucleotides: TGCGCCAGCAGTCGGGACGCACAAGAGACCCAGTACTTC.

This chain connects TRBV6-1 to TRBJ2-7; 10 nucleotides agree with TRBD2. V gave up 4 bases and J gave up 5 bases; unmatched junction bases: 8. The CDR3 runs 15 residues. CDR1 is MNHNS and CDR2 is SASEGT in the germline V gene. As DNA, the CDR3 is TGTGCCAGCAGTGGAAAGCGGGAGGGCCTAGACGAGCAGTACTTC. Protein product: CASSGKREGLDEQYF.

This clonotype was observed many times. The chain is built from TRBV4-1 and TRBJ2-1; TRBD2 agrees at 7 bases. Unmatched junction bases numbered 0, after V lost 1 base and J lost 6 bases. CDR1 and CDR2 (germline): MGHRA, YSYEKL. The CDR3 spans 13 residues. The CDR3 spells CASSQGGGNEQFF. The DNA of the CDR3 is TGCGCCAGCAGCCAAGGGGGGGGCAATGAGCAGTTCTTC.

V and J are TRBV27 and TRBJ1-6, with D possibly matching TRBD1 (5 bases). The CDR3 covers 15 residues. Germline V lookup: CDR1 MNHEY, CDR2 SMNVEV (reference sequence). The V end lost 5 bases, the J end lost 10 bases, and 18 bases lay between the germline ends. CDR3 DNA: TGTGCCAGCAGTCTGGATCCGGACGCAGGGTCACCCCTCCACTTT. Protein: CASSLDPDAGSPLHF.

This clonotype was found many times. The rearrangement uses TRBV20-1 and TRBJ1-5; D unresolved. Trimming left V 0 bases short and J 3 bases short, with 12 bases between. This CDR3 region has 15 residues. Germline V gene lookup returns CDR1 DFQATT and CDR2 SNEGSKA (reference sequence). The CDR3 region is CSARDDGKVNQPQHF. CDR3 nucleotides: TGCAGTGCTAGAGATGATGGGAAGGTCAATCAGCCCCAGCATTTT.

This clonotype is judged medium-sized. The V call is TRBV11-2, the J call TRBJ1-2; TRBD1 matches 7 bases. CDR1 is SGHAT, CDR2 FQNNGV, per germline. The V segment lost 0 bases and the J segment 8 bases; nucleotides outside the gene matches: 6. The CDR3 totals 14 residues. CDR3 loop: CASSLEGQPTGYTF. The CDR3 coding sequence is TGTGCCAGCAGCTTAGAGGGACAGCCCACGGGCTACACCTTC.

This clonotype was counted at least ten times. The chain joins TRBV7-9 to TRBJ1-1; perhaps TRBD1 as D (6 bases). The germline gives CDR1 SEHNR, CDR2 FQNEAQ (reference sequence). The CDR3 is made up of 13 amino acids. The V end lost 3 bases, the J end lost 8 bases, and 13 bases lay between the germline ends. CDR3 sequence (DNA): TGTGCCAGCAGCTTCGTTCAGGGGAGAGAAGCTTTCTTT. As protein: CASSFVQGREAFF.

There are many counts of this clonotype. This chain connects TRBV3-1 to TRBJ2-6; no definite D call. V lost 6 bases and J 0 bases, leaving 9 bases between the germline ends. Germline CDR1 LGHDT, CDR2 YNNKEL (reference sequence). The CDR3 consists of 15 residues. The CDR3 DNA follows: TGTGCCAGCAGTTCGGACGGCTCTGGGGCCAACGTCCTGACTTTC. Its protein product is CASSSDGSGANVLTF.

The rearrangement links TRBV7-9 to TRBJ2-7; D might be TRBD1 or TRBD2, each matching 5 bases. The CDR3 contains 14 residues. Germline lookup yields CDR1 SEHNR and CDR2 FQNEAQ (reference sequence). V lost 5 bases, J lost 6 bases, and 17 bases lay in between. In DNA form, the CDR3 reads TGTGCCAGCAGCGTGTCCGGGACGGCAGGCGAGCAGTACTTC. Amino acid sequence: CASSVSGTAGEQYF. Full variable domain (remainder filled in from reference TRBV7-9 and TRBJ2-7): DTGVSQNPRHKITKRGQNVTFRCDPISEHNRLYWYRQTLGQGPEFLTYFQNEAQLEKSRLLSDRFSAERPKGSFSTLEIQRTEQGDSAMYLCASSVSGTAGEQYFGPGTRLTVT.

The V and J genes are TRBV7-6 and TRBJ2-1, with a tentative D call TRBD1 (6 bases). Trimming took 5 bases from V and 9 from J, leaving 26 bases between them. CDR1 and CDR2 from the germline V gene are SGHVS and FNYEAQ. The CDR3 totals 17 residues. The CDR3 reads CASSLNADRLYVVEQFF. Here the CDR3 DNA reads TGTGCCAGCAGCCTCAATGCTGACAGGTTATACGTGGTTGAGCAGTTCTTC.

This clonotype has just a few counts. The rearrangement links TRBV18 to TRBJ2-1; TRBD2 matches 12 bases. Per the germline V gene, CDR1 is KGHSH and CDR2 is LQKENI. This CDR3 is 14 amino acids long. The V gene end was trimmed by 5 bases and the J gene end by 10 bases; junction bases not matched to a gene: 6. The CDR3 loop reads CASSILAGGPEQFF. CDR3 sequence (DNA): TGTGCCAGCTCAATACTAGCGGGGGGTCCGGAGCAGTTCTTC.

This clonotype was found many times. V usage is TRBV7-9 and J usage is TRBJ1-5, with TRBD1 matching 8 bases. The CDR3 length is 14 residues. The ends lost 6 bases at V and 4 bases at J; junction bases unmatched: 5. From germline, CDR1 is SEHNR and CDR2 FQNEAQ (reference sequence). CDR3 protein: CASSPTGGNQPQHF. In DNA form, the CDR3 reads TGTGCCAGCAGTCCAACAGGGGGAAATCAGCCCCAGCATTTT. The whole variable domain, remainder taken from reference TRBV7-9 and TRBJ1-5, is DTGVSQNPRHKITKRGQNVTFRCDPISEHNRLYWYRQTLGQGPEFLTYFQNEAQLEKSRLLSDRFSAERPKGSFSTLEIQRTEQGDSAMYLCASSPTGGNQPQHFGDGTRLSIL.

This clonotype was observed many times. V and J are TRBV7-9 and TRBJ1-2; no firm D call. The ends were cut back, 3 bases at V and 5 bases at J, with 10 bases in the middle. The CDR3 has 13 amino acids. Germline-derived CDR1 and CDR2 are SEHNR and FQNEAQ (reference sequence). The CDR3 loop is CASSLKETYGYTF. In DNA form, the CDR3 reads TGTGCCAGCAGCTTGAAGGAGACTTATGGCTACACCTTC. The complete variable domain, with remaining parts taken from reference TRBV7-9 and TRBJ1-2, reads DTGVSQNPRHKITKRGQNVTFRCDPISEHNRLYWYRQTLGQGPEFLTYFQNEAQLEKSRLLSDRFSAERPKGSFSTLEIQRTEQGDSAMYLCASSLKETYGYTFGSGTRLTVV.